The subject of this entry is one T cell receptor (beta chain). Its antigen is not identified. This sample stems from a study of cytomegalovirus exposure and HLA in healthy donors. Study-level findings and limits: According to the study, 180 or so TCR beta chains were cytomegalovirus-associated. In vitro, a few CMV-associated chains proved specific for CMV antigens. Rare TCR sequences dominated, though some public TCRs recurred in many donors.

A roughly 120-subject validation cohort, separate from the roughly 670-subject first cohort, supplied the donors. Sequenced by immunoSEQ multiplex PCR; TCRdb stores in-frame clones only, minus some. The data contain 140,000 to 150,000 clones, around 93% of them singletons. CDR3 length equals 14 residues. Deletions cut 5 bases from V and 6 bases from J, with 13 bases between. Germline V gene data show CDR1 as SEHNR and CDR2 as FQNEAQ (reference sequence). The origin of this receptor is a man between 18 and 29 years old in good health and CMV-seropositive. The specimen was PBMCs. The chain is built from TRBV7-9 and TRBJ2-2; D is unclear. The CDR3 DNA follows: TGTGCCAGCAGCCCTACTACGAGAGCCGGGGAGCTGTTTTTT. Its translation: CASSPTTRAGELFF.